This T cell receptor beta chain was recovered during a study of blood T cell repertoires in COVID-19. About the research overall: Material from acute and convalescent COVID-19 was sourced from the United States, Italy and Spain. The cDNA or gDNA used as material had been derived from T cells, B-cell-depleted T cells, or PBMCs.

The CDR3 totals 14 residues. Per germline, CDR1 ENHRY and CDR2 SYGVKD. V lost 7 bases and J lost 3; bases outside the gene matches: 8. Original processing notes: Reference gene primer amplification in the assay estimated nucleated cell counts. Measured with immunoSEQ multiplex PCR; TCRdb has only the in-frame clones, and not every one. The V and J calls and the clone size are those of that table, but D and trimming were determined from the DNA. The sample holds around 700,000 clones; over 80% are singletons and the top ten take about 0.24%. This clonotype was obtained from a woman aged 18-35 years with acute or convalescent COVID-19. The specimen sequenced was peripheral blood. The chain combines TRBV10-3 with TRBJ2-7, with 8 nucleotides matching TRBD1. This CDR3 is CAIMSGTGLYEQYF. The CDR3 DNA sequence: TGTGCCATCATGTCCGGGACAGGCCTCTACGAGCAGTACTTC.